The sequence of this TCR beta chain was determined in a study of T-cell reconstitution after alpha-beta-depleted transplantation in children. Regarding the study as a whole: After one year, T-cell counts and TCRbeta diversity mostly came from new T cells.

This clonotype was found a few times. Antigen unknown. Germline V gene sequence: CDR1 SGHDN, CDR2 FVKESK. The CDR3 sequence is 11 residues long. V lost 4 bases and J lost 12, with 10 bases in between. Library preparation (for TCRbeta) was performed with unique molecular identifiers. One entry per CDR3 protein results from TCRdb running MiXCR on the PCR reads. The sample holds roughly 240,000 distinct CDR3 sequences, 6.5% to 10% seen once. V usage is TRBV14 and J usage is TRBJ2-1, with D possibly TRBD2 on 5 matching bases. This sample comprised PBMCs, mostly from graft donor cells, obtained 180 days after TCRalphabeta/CD19-depleted stem cell transplant. This clonotype was obtained from a male patient younger than 18 who had a stem cell transplant for acute lymphoblastic leukemia, so the T cells may come from the graft donor. This CDR3 is CASSRGGGQFF. The CDR3 nucleotides read TGTGCCAGCAGCCGGGGTGGAGGGCAGTTCTTC.